This T cell receptor (beta chain) was sequenced for a study of graft-versus-host responses after intestinal transplantation. Overall study context: Among the recipients, transplants were multivisceral, liver-intestinal, or isolated intestinal. The whole recipient group had anti-thymocyte globulin induction followed by tacrolimus and steroids for roughly three years.

The method was immunoSEQ multiplex PCR; TCRdb's version includes in-frame clones alone and lacks a portion of them. The sample shows 20,000 or so clones, more than 80% of them seen only once. The CDR3 has 12 residues. From germline, CDR1 is SEHNR and CDR2 FQNEAQ (reference sequence). V lost 1 base and J 4 bases, leaving 4 bases between the germline ends. A note on this clone: Antigen specificity is unknown.

Study-wide points: Across patients carrying graft-donor T cell macrochimerism, allografts held high graft-versus-host to host-versus-graft clonal ratios.

This sequence originates from a human patient who received an intestinal transplant, so some T cells may come from the graft donor. This chain joins TRBV7-9 and TRBJ1-1; no definite D call. The sample here was PBMCs, taken 350 to 400 days after transplant. The CDR3 nucleotides are TGTGCCAGCAGCTTAGGTGCCACTGAAGCTTTCTTT. Its translation: CASSLGATEAFF.